This T cell receptor (beta chain) comes out of a study of T cell responses to AZD1222 COVID-19 vaccine. Analyses pooled second doses at about 4 or about 12 weeks. Generated by immunoSEQ multiplex PCR, the TCRdb table keeps only in-frame clones and is missing some. This table holds more than 150,000 clones, more than 75% found once. Worth noting for this clone: The antigen is not known.

Whole-study findings and limits: Vaccine-associated CD4 TCRs spanned spike, dominant at 160-218 and 743-854. Among the donors, most were white British and more were female, and clonal diversity was possibly underestimated. Repertoire collection took place solely once the T cell response had peaked.

The sample was peripheral blood, taken 28 days after the second AZD1222 dose. This clonotype originated in an adult who received the AZD1222 COVID-19 vaccine.

The CDR3 protein is CASSITGGTVVEQFF. The CDR3 DNA follows: TGTGCCAGTAGTATCACAGGGGGCACCGTGGTTGAGCAGTTCTTC. The V call is TRBV19, the J call TRBJ2-1; 9 bases fit TRBD1. The germline V gene encodes CDR1 LNHDA and CDR2 SQIVND (reference sequence). After removal of 3 bases from V and 9 bases from J, the junction contained 9 bases not matched to a gene. The CDR3 is 15 residues long.